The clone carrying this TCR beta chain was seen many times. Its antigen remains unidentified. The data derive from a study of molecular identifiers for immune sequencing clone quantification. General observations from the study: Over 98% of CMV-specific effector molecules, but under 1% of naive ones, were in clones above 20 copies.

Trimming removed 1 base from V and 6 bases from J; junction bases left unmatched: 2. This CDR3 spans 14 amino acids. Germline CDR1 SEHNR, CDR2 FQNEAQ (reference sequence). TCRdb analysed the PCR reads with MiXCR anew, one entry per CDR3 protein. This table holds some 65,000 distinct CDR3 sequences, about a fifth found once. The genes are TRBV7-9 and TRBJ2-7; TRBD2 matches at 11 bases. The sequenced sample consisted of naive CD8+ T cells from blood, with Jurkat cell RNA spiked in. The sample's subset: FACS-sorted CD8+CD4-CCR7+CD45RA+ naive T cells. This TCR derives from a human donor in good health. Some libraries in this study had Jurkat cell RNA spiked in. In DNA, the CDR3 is TGTGCCAGCAGCTTAGTAGCGGGAGGGTTCGAGCAGTACTTC. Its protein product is CASSLVAGGFEQYF.